This paragraph reports one T cell receptor beta chain. The antigen remains undetermined. Time point here: baseline, week 1 (first vaccination visit). Treatment of the sample: pre-vaccination baseline after standard-of-care therapy. The donor cohort comprised cases of new WHO grade 3 or 4 IDH1-mutant, ATRX-lost astrocytoma. The record originates from a study of a mutant IDH1 vaccine in newly diagnosed glioma. Study-level information: Treated individuals were around 60% male and about 38% female, averaging approximately 40 years of age. Patients were pretreated with radiotherapy, temozolomide, or both, mostly both. Broader study findings: Researchers report vaccine-induced immune responses in 93.3% of patients.

Clones were sequenced by immunoSEQ multiplex PCR, and TCRdb holds only the in-frame ones, with some missing. The sample has 85,000 to 100,000 clones; around 80% are singletons. The germline V and J ends were trimmed by 4 bases and 4 bases, with 16 bases remaining between them. Per the germline V gene, CDR1 is SEHNR and CDR2 is FQNEAQ (reference sequence). The CDR3 is 15 residues long. This material consisted of PBMCs, taken from a glioma patient treated with radiotherapy, temozolomide or both. The receptor was derived from a man aged 35 to 55 with glioma. This chain links TRBV7-9 with TRBJ1-2, with D perhaps TRBD1 (6 bases). The CDR3 sequence is CASSSAQQGSYGYTF. The CDR3, as DNA: TGTGCCAGCAGCTCCGCCCAACAGGGTAGCTATGGCTACACCTTC.